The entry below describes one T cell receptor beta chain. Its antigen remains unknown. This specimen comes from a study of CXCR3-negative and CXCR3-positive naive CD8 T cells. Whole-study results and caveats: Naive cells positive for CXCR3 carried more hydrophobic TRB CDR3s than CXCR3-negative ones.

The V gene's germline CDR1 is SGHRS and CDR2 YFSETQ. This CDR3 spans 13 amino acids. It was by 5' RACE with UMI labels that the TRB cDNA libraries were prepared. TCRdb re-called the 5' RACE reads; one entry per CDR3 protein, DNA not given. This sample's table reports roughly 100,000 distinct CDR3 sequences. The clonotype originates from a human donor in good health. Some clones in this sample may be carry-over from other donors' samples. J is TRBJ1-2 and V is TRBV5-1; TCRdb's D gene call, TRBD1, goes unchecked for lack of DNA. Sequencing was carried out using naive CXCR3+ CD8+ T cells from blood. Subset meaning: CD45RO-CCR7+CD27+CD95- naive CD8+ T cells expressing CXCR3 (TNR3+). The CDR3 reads CASSLEAGVGYTF.